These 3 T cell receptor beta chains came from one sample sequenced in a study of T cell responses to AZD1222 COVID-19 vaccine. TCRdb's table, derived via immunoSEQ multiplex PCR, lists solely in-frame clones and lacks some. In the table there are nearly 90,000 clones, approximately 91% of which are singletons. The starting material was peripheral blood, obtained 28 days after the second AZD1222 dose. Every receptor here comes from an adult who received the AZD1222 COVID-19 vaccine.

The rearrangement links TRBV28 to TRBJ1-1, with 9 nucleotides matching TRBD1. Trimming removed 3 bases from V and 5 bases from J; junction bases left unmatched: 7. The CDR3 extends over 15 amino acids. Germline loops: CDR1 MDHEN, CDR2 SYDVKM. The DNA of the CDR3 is TGTGCCAGCAGTTTCCGTGGACAGGGGAAGACTGAAGCTTTCTTT. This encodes CASSFRGQGKTEAFF.

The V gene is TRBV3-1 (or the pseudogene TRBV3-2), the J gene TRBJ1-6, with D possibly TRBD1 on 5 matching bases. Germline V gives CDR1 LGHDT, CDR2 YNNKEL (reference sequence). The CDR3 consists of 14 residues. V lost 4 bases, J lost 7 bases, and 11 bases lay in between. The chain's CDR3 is CASSRTWGNSPLHF. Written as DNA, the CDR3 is TGTGCCAGCAGCCGGACGTGGGGGAATTCACCCCTCCACTTT.

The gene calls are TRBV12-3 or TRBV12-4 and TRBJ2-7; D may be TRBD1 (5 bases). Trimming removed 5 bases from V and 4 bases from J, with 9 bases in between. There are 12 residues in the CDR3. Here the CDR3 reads CASSPRQYEQYF. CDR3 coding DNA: TGTGCCAGCAGTCCAAGACAGTACGAGCAGTACTTC.